What follows describes a single TCR beta chain. What it binds is unknown. This sample is drawn from a study of T-cell reconstitution after alpha-beta-depleted transplantation in children. Study conclusions and caveats: There were some patients whose high TCRbeta diversity at day 60 came from surviving recipient T cells and thymic progenitors. Newly produced T cells mostly accounted for T-cell counts and diversity one year post-transplant. Alpha-beta T cells about two months after transplant reportedly derived from several hundred expanded graft clones.

The TCRbeta library was prepared with unique molecular identifiers. TCRdb re-analysed the PCR reads in MiXCR, keeping a single row per CDR3 protein. The sample includes some 220,000 distinct CDR3 sequences, roughly 10% of them seen just once. V shed 3 bases, J shed 3 bases, and the junction held 10 bases outside the gene matches. Germline CDR1 is LNHDA and CDR2 is SQIVND (reference sequence). The CDR3 is made up of 17 amino acids. The material was PBMCs, obtained before TCRalphabeta/CD19-depleted stem cell transplant. The chain combines TRBV19 with TRBJ2-7, with TRBD2 matching over 11 bases. This clonotype was obtained from a child in the first two years of life with acute myeloid leukemia, due to receive a stem cell transplant. The CDR3, as DNA: TGTGCCAGTAGTATCAGGTTGGGCGGGACTAGCGGCTACGAGCAGTACTTC. It yields the protein CASSIRLGGTSGYEQYF.